This TCR beta chain comes out of a study of T cell responses to AZD1222 COVID-19 vaccine. Study context: Doses given second, at about 4 or about 12 weeks, were pooled.

Concerning this clone itself: Its antigen is not identified.

In germline, CDR1 is MNHEY, CDR2 SMNVEV (reference sequence). The CDR3 totals 16 residues. V was shortened by 4 bases and J by 3 bases, with 15 bases between the two germline ends. The table came from immunoSEQ multiplex PCR; TCRdb's copy has only in-frame clones and leaves some out. Among over 100,000 clones listed, roughly four fifths were seen once. Broader study findings: Only a handful of AZD1222 recipients, several in all, had baseline seropositivity. Most donors were white British, females outnumbered males, and clonal diversity was possibly underestimated. In the spike-specific TCR repertoire, nearly half reportedly target unmutated variant regions.

The clonotype was recovered from an adult in good health. The V and J genes are TRBV27 and TRBJ1-4, with D hard to call. Source: peripheral blood, taken on day 0 of AZD1222 vaccination. The chain's CDR3 is CASSSRGRAANEKLFF. In DNA, the CDR3 is TGTGCCAGCAGTTCGCGGGGTCGTGCTGCTAATGAAAAACTGTTTTTT.